This TCR beta chain was captured by sequencing in a study of blood T cell repertoires in COVID-19. This CDR3 region has 16 residues. Per the germline V gene, CDR1 is KGHSH and CDR2 is LQKENI. Trimming removed 3 bases from V and 2 bases from J, with 15 bases in between. The repertoire was sequenced with immunoSEQ multiplex PCR; TCRdb's copy has only in-frame clones and lacks some. The table includes 300,000 to 350,000 clones, about 92% detected once. The sample was peripheral blood. The chain is built from TRBV18 and TRBJ2-3; a possible D gene is TRBD1 (5 bases). The sequence derives from a woman aged 55-70 years with COVID-19, enrolled during active disease. The CDR3 loop reads CASSPFEGVYTDTQYF. The DNA of the CDR3 is TGTGCCAGCTCACCTTTCGAAGGGGTGTACACAGATACGCAGTATTTT. Full variable domain (rest looked up from reference TRBV18 and TRBJ2-3): NAGVMQNPRHLVRRRGQEARLRCSPMKGHSHVYWYRQLPEEGLKFMVYLQKENIIDESGMPKERFSAEFPKEGPSILRIQQVVRGDSAAYFCASSPFEGVYTDTQYFGPGTRLTVL.